This T cell receptor beta chain was retrieved from a study of OX40 agonist ivuxolimab in advanced cancers. Generated by immunoSEQ multiplex PCR, the TCRdb table keeps only in-frame clones and is missing some. Of just over 90,000 clones listed, 92% are singletons. Trimming took off 2 bases at V and 3 bases at J, with 8 bases between the two ends. Germline CDR1 SGHTA, CDR2 FQGTGA. The CDR3 has 13 amino acids. A history of autoimmune disease or systemic immunosuppression excluded patients. The chain recombines TRBV7-3 with TRBJ2-7; TRBD2 is a possible D gene (5 bases). The source of this sequence is an adult with an advanced solid tumor such as melanoma, head and neck, liver or kidney cancer. Sequenced here: CD4+ or CD8+ T cells sorted from blood, sampled in a trial of the OX40 agonist ivuxolimab. CDR3 in DNA: TGTGCCAGCAGCTTATCCGGGAACTACGAGCAGTACTTC. This encodes CASSLSGNYEQYF.